The rows below give T cell receptor beta chains drawn from one sample of a study of cytotoxic CD8 clonotypes in ibrutinib-treated CLL. Sequencing was performed with immunoSEQ multiplex PCR; in TCRdb, only in-frame clones are kept and a portion is missing. The table has 19,000 or so clones, 81% seen once. The source material was PBMCs, sampled before ibrutinib treatment. All receptors derive from a human donor with chronic lymphocytic leukemia. CDR3s include the opening cysteine and the closing phenylalanine or tryptophan. The D gene is left open where the match is weak. The size entry is marked missing in some rows and otherwise reads once, few, many or a size class.

V gene	clone size	J gene	D gene	CDR3 DNA	CDR3 protein
TRBV14	-	TRBJ1-2	TRBD1	TGTGCCAGCAGCCAAGATCCGGACAGGCTCTATGGCTACACCTTC	CASSQDPDRLYGYTF
TRBV5-8	-	TRBJ1-6	-	TGTGCCAGCACCCACACCAGCTCCTATAATTCACCCCTCCACTTT	CASTHTSSYNSPLHF
TRBV5-4	-	TRBJ1-2	TRBD1	TGTGCCAGCACTCAACGGACAGGGGCCTATGGCTACACCTTC	CASTQRTGAYGYTF
TRBV6-5	-	TRBJ1-4	-	TGTGCCAGCAGCAACGGGAAACTGTTTTTT	CASSNGKLFF
TRBV7-9	few	TRBJ2-5	-	TGTGCCAGCAGCTTAGGGCTCAGCGCATTCCAAGAGACCCAGTACTTC	CASSLGLSAFQETQYF
TRBV19	-	TRBJ2-7	-	TGTGCCAGTAGTATAGGTTCCAGCGGGTACTACGAGCAGTACTTC	CASSIGSSGYYEQYF
TRBV19	-	TRBJ1-2	-	TGTGCCAGTGGGCTCGGCGCCACCAACTATGGCTACACCTTC	CASGLGATNYGYTF
TRBV5-6	once	TRBJ2-7	-	TGTGCCAGCAGCACCCTCGGTGGGCAGGCCAGGGGGCAGTACTTC	CASSTLGGQARGQYF
TRBV5-8	-	TRBJ2-6	TRBD1	TGTGCCAGCAGCTTGGATGACCTTACCGGGACAGGTCGTGGGGCCAACGTCCTGACTTTC	CASSLDDLTGTGRGANVLTF
TRBV7-9	few	TRBJ2-5	-	TGTGCCAGCAGCTTAGTTGGGCAGGGGGAGACCCAGTACTTC	CASSLVGQGETQYF
TRBV6-5	-	TRBJ2-2	-	TGTGCCAGCAGTCTCGAGACCACGAACACCGGGGAGCTGTTTTTT	CASSLETTNTGELFF
TRBV5-1	once	TRBJ2-7	-	TGCGCCAGCAGCTTGAGTTCTCCATCCTACGAGCAGTACTTC	CASSLSSPSYEQYF
TRBV6-6	-	TRBJ1-2	-	TGTGCCAGCAGTACAGGGTACGGCTATGGCTACACCTTC	CASSTGYGYGYTF
TRBV6-6	few	TRBJ2-2	-	TGTGCCAGCAGATCACGGGGGGCGCGCAGTACCGGGGAGCTGTTTTTT	CASRSRGARSTGELFF
TRBV5-6	-	TRBJ2-2	TRBD1	TGTGCCAGCAGCACTCTTGGACAGGGTGAAGGGGAGCTGTTTTTT	CASSTLGQGEGELFF
TRBV5-1	-	TRBJ2-2	-	TGCGCCAGCAGCTTAGAGGGCAACCGGGAGCTGTTTTTT	CASSLEGNRELFF
TRBV9	few	TRBJ1-5	-	TGTGCCAGCAGCGCAGGGTTTGCTCAGCCCCAGCATTTT	CASSAGFAQPQHF
TRBV6-1	-	TRBJ2-3	-	TGTGCCAGCAGTGTAGGGTCAGCACGGTCAGATACGCAGTATTTT	CASSVGSARSDTQYF
TRBV6-1	-	TRBJ1-3	-	TGTGCCAGCCCGCTGTCTCTAAACACCATATATTTT	CASPLSLNTIYF
TRBV2	-	TRBJ1-1	-	TGTGCCAGCAGTGAAGTTACAGGCAACACTGAAGCTTTCTTT	CASSEVTGNTEAFF
TRBV6-5	-	TRBJ1-2	TRBD1	TGTGCCAGCAGCCGAACGGACAGGTCTAACTATGGCTACACCTTC	CASSRTDRSNYGYTF
TRBV10-2	-	TRBJ2-7	-	TGCGCCAGCGAAGGGCCTCGTCGGGATTTGGAGCAGTACTTC	CASEGPRRDLEQYF
TRBV11-2	-	TRBJ2-2	-	TGTGCCAGCAGCTCGGGAAGAAACACCGGGGAGCTGTTTTTT	CASSSGRNTGELFF
TRBV25-1	-	TRBJ1-5	-	TGTGCCAGCAGTGAGGATTTCAATCAGCCCCAGCATTTT	CASSEDFNQPQHF
TRBV4-3	few	TRBJ2-3	TRBD2	TGCGCCAGCAGCCAAACGGGACTAGCGGGGGGGGCAGATACGCAGTATTTT	CASSQTGLAGGADTQYF
TRBV21-1	-	TRBJ1-5	-	TGTGCCAGCAGTATATCAGGGTCCCAGCATTTT	CASSISGSQHF
TRBV2	-	TRBJ1-5	-	TGTGCCAGCAGTGAATCCTATGGTCAGCCCCAGCATTTT	CASSESYGQPQHF
TRBV27	-	TRBJ2-7	-	TGTGCCAGCAGTCCAACGAGACAGTCCTACGAGCAGTACTTC	CASSPTRQSYEQYF
TRBV6-6	-	TRBJ1-1	-	TGTGCCAGCAGTTACTCGGTGAGGAAGGAAGCTTTCTTT	CASSYSVRKEAFF
TRBV27	-	TRBJ2-4	-	TGTGCCAGCAGTTTTGGGTCGAGGGGAAACATTCAGTACTTC	CASSFGSRGNIQYF
TRBV5-1	few	TRBJ2-1	-	TGCGCCAGCAGCAGGGACTCGAGCTCCTACAATGAGCAGTTCTTC	CASSRDSSSYNEQFF
TRBV25-1	-	TRBJ1-2	TRBD1	TGTGCCAGCAGTGGGGACAGGGGGAACTATGGCTACACCTTC	CASSGDRGNYGYTF
TRBV2	few	TRBJ2-5	TRBD2	TGTGCCAGCATGAGCGGGGCATTGGGGACCCAGTACTTC	CASMSGALGTQYF
TRBV5-4	-	TRBJ2-1	TRBD2	TGTGCCAGCAGCCCGGGCGTGGGGGGGGAGCAGTTCTTC	CASSPGVGGEQFF
TRBV6-6	-	TRBJ2-7	-	TGTGCCAGCAGTTACTCGATTTACTACGAGCAGTACTTC	CASSYSIYYEQYF
TRBV7-2	-	TRBJ2-3	TRBD2	TGTGCCAGCAGCTTGGGGCTAGCGGGGGGGTCTCTGGGCACAGATACGCAGTATTTT	CASSLGLAGGSLGTDTQYF
TRBV14	-	TRBJ2-1	-	TGTGCCAGCAGCCAAGTGTTGTTAAATGAGCAGTTCTTC	CASSQVLLNEQFF
TRBV28	few	TRBJ1-1	-	TGTGCCAGCAGCCGGGTCGGGAGGGCGGGTAGGACTGAAGCTTTCTTT	CASSRVGRAGRTEAFF
TRBV5-4	-	TRBJ2-7	-	TGTGCCAGCAGCTTGGGGTCCGGATACGAGCAGTACTTC	CASSLGSGYEQYF
TRBV6-5	-	TRBJ2-5	-	TGTGCCAGCAGTGCAACTGGGGAGACCCAGTACTTC	CASSATGETQYF
TRBV14	-	TRBJ1-3	-	TGTGCCAGCAGCCAAGGGGGACGGACTGAAAACACCATATATTTT	CASSQGGRTENTIYF
TRBV6-1	-	TRBJ1-1	TRBD1	TGTGCCAGCACCTGGGACAGGGCCTCGAACACTGAAGCTTTCTTT	CASTWDRASNTEAFF
TRBV7-8	-	TRBJ1-6	TRBD1	TGTGCCAGCAGCTTAGAAGGGACAGAGGATTCACCCCTCCACTTT	CASSLEGTEDSPLHF
TRBV6-8	-	TRBJ1-3	-	TGTGCCAGCAGTTACTCGAAAGAGTCCTCTGGAAACACCATATATTTT	CASSYSKESSGNTIYF
TRBV2	-	TRBJ2-5	-	TGTGCCAGCTCGGGGACCGACCGTTGGGAGACCCAGTACTTC	CASSGTDRWETQYF
TRBV10-3	-	TRBJ2-7	TRBD2	TGTGCCATAGGGACTAGCGGGGTTTCCTCCTACGAGCAGTACTTC	CAIGTSGVSSYEQYF
TRBV2	few	TRBJ1-6	-	TGTGCCAGCACATCGGAGGTGGGGGGTTCACCCCTCCACTTT	CASTSEVGGSPLHF
TRBV2	-	TRBJ1-3	-	TGTGCCAGCAGTGAATGGGGATCTGGAAACACCATATATTTT	CASSEWGSGNTIYF